A selection of T cell receptor beta chains follows, all from one sample in a study of T cell responses to AZD1222 COVID-19 vaccine. Repertoires were generated with immunoSEQ multiplex PCR, while TCRdb's copy carries only in-frame clones and drops some. The table shows fewer than 150,000 clones, with approximately 90% occurring only once. The sequences come from peripheral blood, collected 28 days after the second AZD1222 dose. The receptors shown here come from an adult who received the AZD1222 COVID-19 vaccine. Each CDR3 is given with its conserved first and last residue. D genes are given only for firm matches. Clone size is stated in some rows and not others, as once, few, many or a class when expanded.

j_call v_call d_call clone_size cdr3_nt cdr3_aa
TRBJ1-2 TRBV4-2 NA NA TGTGCCAGCCAGAAGGGGAGCGGGCAGAACTATGGCTACACCTTC CASQKGSGQNYGYTF
TRBJ2-5 TRBV7-9 NA NA TGTGCCAGCAGCTTGGGGCAGTTCCAAGAGACCCAGTACTTC CASSLGQFQETQYF
TRBJ2-1 TRBV9 NA NA TGTGCCAGCAGCTTCAGGGTCCAAAACTACAATGAGCAGTTCTTC CASSFRVQNYNEQFF
TRBJ1-1 TRBV6-4 NA NA TGTGCCAGCAGTGACCACTATGGGGGGAACACTGAAGCTTTCTTT CASSDHYGGNTEAFF
TRBJ2-1 TRBV20-1 NA NA TGCAGTGCTAGTAGCCCGAGCTCCTACAATGAGCAGTTCTTC CSASSPSSYNEQFF
TRBJ1-2 TRBV5-1 TRBD1 NA TGCGCCAGCAGCTTGCGGGACAGAGGAGGCTACACCTTC CASSLRDRGGYTF
TRBJ2-1 TRBV29-1 NA NA TGCAGCGTTGAGAGGCACAACTCCTACAATGAGCAGTTCTTC CSVERHNSYNEQFF
TRBJ1-2 TRBV7-8 TRBD1 once TGTGCCAGCAGCTTAGGACAGGGACTCTACACCTTC CASSLGQGLYTF
TRBJ2-3 TRBV4-2 TRBD2 NA TGTGCCAGCAGCCAAGGAGCTCAGAGGGTAGCGGGACGAGATACGCAGTATTTT CASSQGAQRVAGRDTQYF
TRBJ1-2 TRBV18 NA NA TGTGCCAGCTCCCCCCGTGAAAGGACTAACTATGGCTACACCTTC CASSPRERTNYGYTF
TRBJ1-4 TRBV6-2/TRBV6-3 NA NA TGTGCCAGCAGTTATATGAATATAGCAACTAATGAAAAACTGTTTTTT CASSYMNIATNEKLFF
TRBJ2-5 TRBV5-6 TRBD2 NA TGTGCCAGCAGCTTGAACGGGCACCGGGGGGGTGGAGAGACCCAGTACTTC CASSLNGHRGGGETQYF
TRBJ1-1 TRBV2 TRBD1 NA TGTGCCAGCAGCGGAGACAGGGGGCTACTTAACACTGAAGCTTTCTTT CASSGDRGLLNTEAFF
TRBJ1-1 TRBV10-3 TRBD1 NA TGTGCCATCAGTGAGCCGGGACAGGCGAACACTGAAGCTTTCTTT CAISEPGQANTEAFF
TRBJ2-7 TRBV11-3 TRBD1 NA TGTGCCAGCAGCTTGGGACAGGGAGCCTACGAGCAGTACTTC CASSLGQGAYEQYF
TRBJ1-5 TRBV7-9 TRBD1 NA TGTGCCAGCAGCTCCGGGACAGGGACCTATCAGCCCCAGCATTTT CASSSGTGTYQPQHF
TRBJ2-7 TRBV19 NA NA TGTGCCAGTAGTACCGCTGACGATAGTCCCTACGAGCAGTACTTC CASSTADDSPYEQYF
TRBJ2-1 TRBV5-4 NA few TGTGCCAGCTCGCGACCAGAAGGACGGGGATACAATGAGCAGTTCTTC CASSRPEGRGYNEQFF
TRBJ1-3 TRBV30 NA once TGTGCCTGGAAGCCCGGGACCACCATATATTTT CAWKPGTTIYF
TRBJ1-2 TRBV7-8 NA once TGTGCCAGCAGCCCCGCCCGGGGGGCTTCAGATGGCTACACCTTC CASSPARGASDGYTF
TRBJ1-1 TRBV6-5 TRBD1 NA TGTGCCAGCAGTACCCCGGACAGGGGGACTGAAGCTTTCTTT CASSTPDRGTEAFF
TRBJ2-3 TRBV6-4 TRBD1 NA TGTGCCAGCAGTGAGTCGACAGGGGGCGGCACAGATACGCAGTATTTT CASSESTGGGTDTQYF
TRBJ2-2 TRBV6-1 NA once TGTGCCAGCACCGACAGGAAGCAAAACACCGGGGAGCTGTTTTTT CASTDRKQNTGELFF
TRBJ1-1 TRBV11-2 NA NA TGTGCCAGCGGGAGTTCGGACAGAGCTGAAGCTTTCTTT CASGSSDRAEAFF
TRBJ1-2 TRBV5-5 NA NA TGTGCCAGCAGCCGGATAGTGGGGGTGACGAACTATGGCTACACCTTC CASSRIVGVTNYGYTF
TRBJ1-2 TRBV7-9 NA few TGTGCCAGCAGCCCACCGACAGGTTATGGCTACACCTTC CASSPPTGYGYTF
TRBJ1-6 TRBV3-1/TRBV3-2 NA NA TGTGCCAGCAGCCAAGAGCGAAATTCACCCCTCCACTTT CASSQERNSPLHF
TRBJ1-1 TRBV6-6 NA NA TGTGCCAGCAGTTACTTGACGGAAGCTTTCTTT CASSYLTEAFF
TRBJ2-5 TRBV12-5 NA NA TGTGCTAGTGGGATGGGGGTAAGAGAGACCCAGTACTTC CASGMGVRETQYF
TRBJ1-5 TRBV6-2/TRBV6-3 TRBD1 NA TGTGCCAGCAGTTCACGGGACAGGGGGCGAATGGTTCAGCCCCAGCATTTT CASSSRDRGRMVQPQHF
TRBJ2-7 TRBV25-1 NA NA TGTGCCAGCAGTAACGGCCCCTACGAGCAGTACTTC CASSNGPYEQYF
TRBJ2-7 TRBV7-3 TRBD2 NA TGTGCCAGCAGCTTAAGACTAGCGGGGGGTTACGAGCAGTACTTC CASSLRLAGGYEQYF
TRBJ2-5 TRBV3-1/TRBV3-2 NA NA TGTGCCTGCGGTGCTCCTCTTGGGGAGACCCAGTACTTC CACGAPLGETQYF
TRBJ1-6 TRBV7-2 NA once TGTGCCAGCAGCCAATCAGGGGTGTATAATTCACCCCTCCACTTT CASSQSGVYNSPLHF
TRBJ2-1 TRBV11-1 NA NA TGTGCCAGCAGCTTAATCAGTGATGAGCAGTTCTTC CASSLISDEQFF
TRBJ2-7 TRBV11-2 TRBD2 NA TGTGCCAGCAGCTTAGGGATGGGAGTAGCGGGAGTTGTGCAGTACTTC CASSLGMGVAGVVQYF
TRBJ1-1 TRBV19 NA NA TGTGCCAGTAGTTCCCTAGGAGAGAACACTGAAGCTTTCTTT CASSSLGENTEAFF
TRBJ2-6 TRBV5-6 NA NA TGTGCGACCAACTCTGGGGCCAACGTCCTGACTTTC CATNSGANVLTF
TRBJ1-2 TRBV5-5 NA NA TGTGCCAGCAGCTCTCCTCGACAAGGTTCGAACTATGGCTACACCTTC CASSSPRQGSNYGYTF
TRBJ1-2 TRBV7-8 NA NA TGTGCCAGCAGCCGGTCGCAGGCGTACGGCTACACCTTC CASSRSQAYGYTF